This entry is about one TCR beta chain. This sample was taken from a study of T cell responses to AZD1222 COVID-19 vaccine. Generated by immunoSEQ multiplex PCR, the TCRdb table keeps only in-frame clones and is missing some. The table includes over 120,000 clones, nearly 95% detected once. The germline V gene encodes CDR1 SGHTS and CDR2 YDEGEE. The length of the CDR3 is 13 residues. Unmatched junction bases numbered 2, after V lost 3 bases and J lost 5 bases. The receptor was derived from an adult in good health. V usage is TRBV5-8 and J usage is TRBJ2-7; 10 bases line up with TRBD2. Sample: peripheral blood, taken on day 0 of AZD1222 vaccination. The chain's CDR3 is CASSSGTSDEQYF. The CDR3 DNA is TGTGCCAGCAGCTCCGGGACTAGCGACGAGCAGTACTTC. The full variable domain, rest sourced from reference TRBV5-8 and TRBJ2-7, is EAGVTQSPTHLIKTRGQQATLRCSPISGHTSVYWYQQALGLGLQFLLWYDEGEERNRGNFPPRFSGRQFPNYSSELNVNALELEDSALYLCASSSGTSDEQYFGPGTRLTVT.